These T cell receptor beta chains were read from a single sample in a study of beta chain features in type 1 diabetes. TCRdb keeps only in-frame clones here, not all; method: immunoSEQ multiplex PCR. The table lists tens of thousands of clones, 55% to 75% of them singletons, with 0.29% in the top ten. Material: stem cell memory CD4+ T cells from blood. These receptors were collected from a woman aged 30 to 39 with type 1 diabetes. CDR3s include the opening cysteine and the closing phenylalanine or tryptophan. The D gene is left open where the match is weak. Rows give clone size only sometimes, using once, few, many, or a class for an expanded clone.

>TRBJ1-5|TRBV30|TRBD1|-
TGTGCCTGGAGTGTTAGGACAGGGGGATCTCAGCCCCAGCATTTT
CAWSVRTGGSQPQHF
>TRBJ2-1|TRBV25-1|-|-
TGTGCCAGCAGCCATGGGTACACCCAGGGCAATGAGCAGTTCTTC
CASSHGYTQGNEQFF
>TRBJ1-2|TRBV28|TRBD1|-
TGTGCCAGCAGTGTACCGCCCGGGACAGGGGGCTACGTCTATGGCTACACCTTC
CASSVPPGTGGYVYGYTF
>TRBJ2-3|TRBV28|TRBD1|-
TGTGCCAGCCAGAGCCCGGGACAGGGACTTATTACGCAGTATTTT
CASQSPGQGLITQYF
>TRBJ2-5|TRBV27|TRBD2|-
TGTGCCAGCAAAGTTGGACTAGTTTCCGAGACCCAGTACTTC
CASKVGLVSETQYF
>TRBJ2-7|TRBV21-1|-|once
TGTGCCAGCAGCAAAGGGGGCTTCCGGGAGGTCTACGAGCAGTACTTC
CASSKGGFREVYEQYF
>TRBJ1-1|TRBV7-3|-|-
TGTGCCAGCGCGATAGGCGGGAACACTGAAGCTTTCTTT
CASAIGGNTEAFF
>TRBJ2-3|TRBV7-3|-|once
TGTGCCAGCAGCTACAGGCCAGGGGGGACAGATACGCAGTATTTT
CASSYRPGGTDTQYF
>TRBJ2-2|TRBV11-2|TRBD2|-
TGTGCCAGCAGGGGACTAGCGGGATCGAACACCGGGGAGCTGTTTTTT
CASRGLAGSNTGELFF
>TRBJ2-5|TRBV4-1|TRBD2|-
TGCGCCAGCAGCCATTTAGCGGGAGACGGGGAGACCCAGTACTTC
CASSHLAGDGETQYF
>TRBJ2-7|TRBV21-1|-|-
TGTGCCAGGATAAGAGGGGGAAGGTCTTACGAGCAGTACTTC
CARIRGGRSYEQYF
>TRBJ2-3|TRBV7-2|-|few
TGTGCCAGCAGCCGACCCCCGGGGGAAGATACGCAGTATTTT
CASSRPPGEDTQYF
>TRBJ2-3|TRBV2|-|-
TGTGCCAGCAGTGAGAGAAGCTTCACAGATACGCAGTATTTT
CASSERSFTDTQYF
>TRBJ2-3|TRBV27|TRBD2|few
TGTGCCAGCAGTTCTCTAGCGGGAGGTTCGGAAGATACGCAGTATTTT
CASSSLAGGSEDTQYF
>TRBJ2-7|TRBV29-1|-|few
TGCAGCGTTGGCGCCGGGACAAGCTACGAGCAGTACTTC
CSVGAGTSYEQYF
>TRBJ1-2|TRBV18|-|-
TGTGCCAGCTCACCCACCACAGTAAAAAACTATGGCTACACCTTC
CASSPTTVKNYGYTF
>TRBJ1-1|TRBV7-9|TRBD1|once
TGTGCCAGCAGCTCACCTACAAGGGACAGAGCTTTCTTT
CASSSPTRDRAFF
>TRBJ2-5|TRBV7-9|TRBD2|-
TGTGCCAGCAGCTTAGTTGTTGCGACTAGCAGACAAGAGACCCAGTACTTC
CASSLVVATSRQETQYF
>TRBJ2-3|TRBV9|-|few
TGTGCCAGTCGGGGTTTCACAGATACGCAGTATTTT
CASRGFTDTQYF
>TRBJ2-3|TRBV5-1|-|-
TGCGCCAGCACGGTCGGGGGCACAGATACGCAGTATTTT
CASTVGGTDTQYF
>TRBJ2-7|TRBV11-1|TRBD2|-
TGTGCCAGCAGCCCTGGACTAGGAGGCGAGCAGTACTTC
CASSPGLGGEQYF
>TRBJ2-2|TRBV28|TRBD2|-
TGTGCCAGCAGCCCGGGACTAGCGGGCACCGGGGAGCTGTTTTTT
CASSPGLAGTGELFF
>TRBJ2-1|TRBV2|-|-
TGTGCCAGCTCGAGACAGGGGAGGGAGGGTGAGCAGTTCTTC
CASSRQGREGEQFF
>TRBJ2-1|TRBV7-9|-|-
TGTGCCAGCCCCCGTCCCGGCTCCTACAATGAGCAGTTCTTC
CASPRPGSYNEQFF
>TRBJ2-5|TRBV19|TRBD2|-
TGTGCCAGTAAGCGGGGGAACCAAGAGACCCAGTACTTC
CASKRGNQETQYF
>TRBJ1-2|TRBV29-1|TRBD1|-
TGCAGCGTTCCGGGACAGGGCAATTTGGGCTACACCTTC
CSVPGQGNLGYTF
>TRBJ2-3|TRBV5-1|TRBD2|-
TGCGCCAGCAGCATACGAGGACTAGCGGGAACAGAACAAGATACGCAGTATTTT
CASSIRGLAGTEQDTQYF
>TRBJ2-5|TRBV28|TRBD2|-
TGTGCCAGCAGTGTCGGACTAGCGGGAGTAGGAGAGACCCAGTACTTC
CASSVGLAGVGETQYF
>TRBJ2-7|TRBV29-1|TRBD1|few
TGCAGCGTGGATGCCGGGACAGAGAAGTACGAGCAGTACTTC
CSVDAGTEKYEQYF
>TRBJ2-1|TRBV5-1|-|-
TGCGCCAGCAGCCCGAACGTACTCCCTGACAATGAGCAGTTCTTC
CASSPNVLPDNEQFF
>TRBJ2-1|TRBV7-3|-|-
TGTGCCAGCAGCTTAGCGGAGAGCTCCTACAATGAGCAGTTCTTC
CASSLAESSYNEQFF
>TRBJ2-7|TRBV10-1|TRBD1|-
TGCGCCAGCAGCCAGGACAGGGCCTACGAGCAGTACTTC
CASSQDRAYEQYF
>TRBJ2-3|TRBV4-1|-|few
TGCGCCAGCAGCCACCAGCGGGATACGCAGTATTTT
CASSHQRDTQYF
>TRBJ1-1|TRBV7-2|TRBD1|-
TGTGCCAGCAGCCTCCAGGGGGGCATCGAAGCTTTCTTT
CASSLQGGIEAFF
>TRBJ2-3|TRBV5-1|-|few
TGCGCCAGCAGCTTTAGGAGCGGCACAGATACGCAGTATTTT
CASSFRSGTDTQYF
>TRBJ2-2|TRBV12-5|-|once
TGTGCTCGTGGACGGGATAACACCGGGGAGCTGTTTTTT
CARGRDNTGELFF
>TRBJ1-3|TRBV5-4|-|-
TGTGCCAGCAGCTCCACAGGGAAGGGAAACACCATATATTTT
CASSSTGKGNTIYF
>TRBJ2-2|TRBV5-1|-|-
TGCGCCAGCAGCTTGGATAGCAGTCGCGCCGGGGAGCTGTTTTTT
CASSLDSSRAGELFF
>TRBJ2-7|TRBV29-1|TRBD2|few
TGCAGCGTTGTCGGGCGGGAGGGCCACGAGAATCGAAGGTGGAGGTCCTACGAGCAGTACTTC
CSVVGREGHENRRWRSYEQYF
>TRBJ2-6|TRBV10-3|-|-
TGTGCCATCAGTCCGACAGGCCAATACGGGGCCAACGTCCTGACTTTC
CAISPTGQYGANVLTF
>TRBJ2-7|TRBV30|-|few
TGTGCCTGGAGTGGAGGGTACGAGCAGTACTTC
CAWSGGYEQYF
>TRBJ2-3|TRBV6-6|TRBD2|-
TGTGCCAGCCGAAGGACTAGCGGGAGCACAGATACGCAGTATTTT
CASRRTSGSTDTQYF
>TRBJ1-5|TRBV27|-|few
TGTGCCAGCAGTTTAACAAACAGGCAGATCCAGCATTTT
CASSLTNRQIQHF
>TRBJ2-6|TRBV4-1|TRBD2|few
TGCGCCAGCAGCCCCGCAATTTGGCGGGAGGGCTCTGGGGCCAACGTCCTGACTTTC
CASSPAIWREGSGANVLTF
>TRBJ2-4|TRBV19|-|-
TGTGCCAGTAGTTTAGCAGGGGAGTTAGGCAAAAACATTCAGTACTTC
CASSLAGELGKNIQYF
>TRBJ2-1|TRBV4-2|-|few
TGTGCCAGCAGCCAAGAGAGCTCCTACAATGAGCAGTTCTTC
CASSQESSYNEQFF
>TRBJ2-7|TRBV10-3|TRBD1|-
TGTGCCATCAGCACGGACAGGGCCTACGAGCAGTACTTC
CAISTDRAYEQYF
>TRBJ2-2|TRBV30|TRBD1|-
TGTGCCTGGAGTTCGGGACAGGGGAAGGCCGGGGAGCTGTTTTTT
CAWSSGQGKAGELFF
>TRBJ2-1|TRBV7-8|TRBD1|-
TGTGCCAGCAGCTCCTTCACCCGGGACAGGGTATATGAGCAGTTCTTC
CASSSFTRDRVYEQFF
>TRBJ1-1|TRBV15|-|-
TGTGCCACCAGCAGAGGAAACAGGCAAGCTTTCTTT
CATSRGNRQAFF
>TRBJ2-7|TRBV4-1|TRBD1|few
TGCGCCAGCAGCCAAGGGGCCCCGGGACAGGGGTCCTACGAGCAGTACTTC
CASSQGAPGQGSYEQYF
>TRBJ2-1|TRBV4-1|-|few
TGCGCCAGCAGCCCAGGGACTCAAAACTACAATGAGCAGTTCTTC
CASSPGTQNYNEQFF